The entry below describes one T cell receptor (beta chain). The data stem from a study of T cells in Graves' hyperthyroidism and ophthalmopathy. CDR3 length equals 14 residues. With 6 bases clipped from V and 1 base from J, the junction kept 6 bases outside the gene matches. Per the germline V gene, CDR1 is DFQATT and CDR2 is SNEGSKA (reference sequence). RNA transcripts yielded amplified TCR beta CDR3 regions. The HTBI set primed first-round TCR CDR3 RT-PCR. TCRdb ran MiXCR on the multiplex PCR reads and lists one entry per CDR3 protein. This sample has some 800,000 distinct CDR3 sequences, with roughly 37% found just once. It was uncontrolled infection, other autoimmune disease, pregnancy or lactation that excluded patients.

Sequencing was performed on blood. The source of this sequence is a man between 18 and 29 years old with Graves' hyperthyroidism. The gene calls are TRBV20-1 and TRBJ2-5, with TRBD1 identical over 9 bases. CDR3 in amino acids: CSARGQGPQETQYF. As DNA, the CDR3 is TGCAGTGCCCGAGGACAGGGGCCCCAAGAGACCCAGTACTTC.